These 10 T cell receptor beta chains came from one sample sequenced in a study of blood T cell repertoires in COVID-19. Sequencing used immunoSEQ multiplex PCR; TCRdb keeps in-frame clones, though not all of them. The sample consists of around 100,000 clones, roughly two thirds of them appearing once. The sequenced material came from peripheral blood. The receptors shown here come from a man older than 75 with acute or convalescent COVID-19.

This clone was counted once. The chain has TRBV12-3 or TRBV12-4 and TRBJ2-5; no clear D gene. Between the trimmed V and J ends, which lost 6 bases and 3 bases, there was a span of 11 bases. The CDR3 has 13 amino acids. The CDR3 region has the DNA TGTGCCAGCAGCCGCGGTTGGAAAGAGACCCAGTACTTC. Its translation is CASSRGWKETQYF.

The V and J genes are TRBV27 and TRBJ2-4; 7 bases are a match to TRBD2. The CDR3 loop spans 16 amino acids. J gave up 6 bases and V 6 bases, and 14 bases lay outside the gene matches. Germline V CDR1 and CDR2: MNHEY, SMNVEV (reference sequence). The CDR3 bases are TGTGCCAGCAGAAAAAGCGGGGTCCCTTCGGGAAACATTCAGTACTTC. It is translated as CASRKSGVPSGNIQYF.

The CDR3 nucleotides read TGTGCCAGCAGTCTAGATTCCAGGTGGGAGGCATATAGCAATCAGCCCCAGCATTTT. Translation: CASSLDSRWEAYSNQPQHF. The chain couples TRBV5-8 to TRBJ1-5, with unresolved D. In germline, CDR1 is SGHTS, CDR2 YDEGEE. Trimming left V 5 bases short and J 0 bases short, with 24 bases between. This CDR3 is built from 19 residues.

Here the CDR3 DNA reads TGTGCCAGCAGCACTCAGGGGTATGGGCTCTACGAGCAGTACTTC. This codes for CASSTQGYGLYEQYF. The V gene is TRBV11-2, the J gene TRBJ2-7, with a possible D match to TRBD1 (6 bases). CDR3 length: 15 residues. Germline CDR1 reads SGHAT; CDR2 reads FQNNGV. Trimming removed 5 bases at V and 3 bases at J, with 17 bases between.

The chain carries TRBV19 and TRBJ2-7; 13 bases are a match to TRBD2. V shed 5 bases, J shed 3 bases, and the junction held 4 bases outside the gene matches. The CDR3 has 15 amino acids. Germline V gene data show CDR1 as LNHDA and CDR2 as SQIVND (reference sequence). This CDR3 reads CASSVRTSGSYEQYF. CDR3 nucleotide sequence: TGTGCCAGTAGTGTGCGGACTAGCGGGAGCTACGAGCAGTACTTC.

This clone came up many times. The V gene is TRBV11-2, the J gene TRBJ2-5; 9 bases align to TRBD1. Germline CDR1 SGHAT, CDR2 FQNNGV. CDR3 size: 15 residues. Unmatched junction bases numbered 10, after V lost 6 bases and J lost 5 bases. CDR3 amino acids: CASRFRQGVLETQYF. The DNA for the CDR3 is TGTGCCAGCAGATTTAGACAGGGGGTATTGGAGACCCAGTACTTC.

Here the CDR3 reads CASTGSDRGQETQYF. The CDR3 coding sequence is TGTGCCAGCACCGGATCGGACAGAGGGCAAGAGACCCAGTACTTC. The chain links TRBV27 to TRBJ2-5, with D possibly matching TRBD1 (6 bases). CDR3 size: 15 residues. Trimming left V 7 bases short and J 2 bases short, with 17 bases between. From germline, CDR1 is MNHEY and CDR2 SMNVEV (reference sequence).

The CDR3, as DNA: TGTGCCAGCAGTGAACTCGTAGCGGGCACCGGGGAGCTGTTTTTT. It translates to CASSELVAGTGELFF. V is TRBV2 and J is TRBJ2-2; 7 bases match TRBD2. V lost 2 bases to trimming and J lost 4 bases; unmatched junction nucleotides: 4. The CDR3 consists of 15 residues. CDR1 SNHLY and CDR2 FYNNEI come from the germline V gene.

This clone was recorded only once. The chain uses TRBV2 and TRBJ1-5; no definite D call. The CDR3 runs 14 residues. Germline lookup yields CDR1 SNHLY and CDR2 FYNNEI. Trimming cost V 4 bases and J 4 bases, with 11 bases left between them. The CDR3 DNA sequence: TGTGCCAGCAGTGGGCGGGCCGGGAATCAGCCCCAGCATTTT. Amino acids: CASSGRAGNQPQHF.

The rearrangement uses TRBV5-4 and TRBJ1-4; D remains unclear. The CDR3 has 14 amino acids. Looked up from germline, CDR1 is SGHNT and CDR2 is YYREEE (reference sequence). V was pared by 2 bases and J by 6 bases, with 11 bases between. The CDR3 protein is CASSFNGPDEKLFF. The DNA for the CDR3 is TGTGCCAGCAGCTTCAATGGGCCTGATGAAAAACTGTTTTTT.